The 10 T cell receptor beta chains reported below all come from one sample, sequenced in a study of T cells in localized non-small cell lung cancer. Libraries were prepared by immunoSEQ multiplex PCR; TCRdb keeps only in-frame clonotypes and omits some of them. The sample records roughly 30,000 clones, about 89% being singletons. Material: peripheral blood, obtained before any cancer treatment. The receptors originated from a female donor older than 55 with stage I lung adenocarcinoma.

The CDR3 is CSVASLRDGYTF. DNA for the CDR3: TGCAGCGTTGCCTCACTACGGGACGGCTACACCTTC. V and J are TRBV29-1 and TRBJ1-2; TRBD1 might be the D (5 bases). The CDR3 runs to 12 residues. CDR1 is SQVTM, CDR2 ANQGSEA, per germline. V lost 4 bases and J 8 bases, leaving 14 bases between the germline ends.

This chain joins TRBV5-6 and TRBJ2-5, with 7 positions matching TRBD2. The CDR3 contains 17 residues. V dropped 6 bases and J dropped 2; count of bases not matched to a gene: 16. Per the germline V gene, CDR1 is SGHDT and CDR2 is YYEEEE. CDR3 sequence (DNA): TGTGCCAGCAAACCCCTCTGGGGGGGAAGGAGACAAGAGACCCAGTACTTC. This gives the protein CASKPLWGGRRQETQYF. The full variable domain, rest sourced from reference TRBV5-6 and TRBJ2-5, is DAGVTQSPTHLIKTRGQQVTLRCSPKSGHDTVSWYQQALGQGPQFIFQYYEEEERQRGNFPDRFSGHQFPNYSSELNVNALLLGDSALYLCASKPLWGGRRQETQYFGPGTRLLVL.

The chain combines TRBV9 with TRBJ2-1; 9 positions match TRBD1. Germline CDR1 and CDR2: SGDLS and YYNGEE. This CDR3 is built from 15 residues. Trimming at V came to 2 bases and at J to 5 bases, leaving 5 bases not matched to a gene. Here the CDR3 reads CASSVGTGWNNEQFF. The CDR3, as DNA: TGTGCCAGCAGCGTCGGGACAGGGTGGAACAATGAGCAGTTCTTC.

For the CDR3, the DNA is TGTGCCAGCAGTTTAGGGACAGGGGGGGTGGTCATTGAGCAGTTCTTC. Translated, it gives CASSLGTGGVVIEQFF. This rearrangement joins TRBV27 to TRBJ2-1; 11 bases are a match to TRBD1. Trimming at V came to 2 bases and at J to 9 bases, leaving 9 bases not matched to a gene. This CDR3 has 16 residues. Germline CDR1 and CDR2: MNHEY and SMNVEV (reference sequence).

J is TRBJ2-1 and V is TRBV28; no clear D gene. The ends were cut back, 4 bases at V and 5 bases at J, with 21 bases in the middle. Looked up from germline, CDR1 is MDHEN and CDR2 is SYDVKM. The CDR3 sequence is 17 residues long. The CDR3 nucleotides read TGTGCCAGCAGTTACGCCCAGATCGACTCCCGTAACAATGAGCAGTTCTTC. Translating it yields CASSYAQIDSRNNEQFF.

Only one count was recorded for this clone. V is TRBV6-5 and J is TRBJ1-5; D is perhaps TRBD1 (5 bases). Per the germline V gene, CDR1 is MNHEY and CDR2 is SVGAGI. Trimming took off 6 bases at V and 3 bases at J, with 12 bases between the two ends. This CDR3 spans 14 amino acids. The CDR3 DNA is TGTGCCAGCAGCCGTGGGGGACCCAATCAGCCCCAGCATTTT. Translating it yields CASSRGGPNQPQHF.

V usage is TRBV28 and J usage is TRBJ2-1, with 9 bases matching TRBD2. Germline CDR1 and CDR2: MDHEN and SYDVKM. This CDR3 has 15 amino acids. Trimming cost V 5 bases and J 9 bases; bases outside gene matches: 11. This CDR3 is CASSLWTSVDGEQFF. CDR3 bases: TGTGCCAGCAGTCTCTGGACTAGCGTCGACGGTGAGCAGTTCTTC.

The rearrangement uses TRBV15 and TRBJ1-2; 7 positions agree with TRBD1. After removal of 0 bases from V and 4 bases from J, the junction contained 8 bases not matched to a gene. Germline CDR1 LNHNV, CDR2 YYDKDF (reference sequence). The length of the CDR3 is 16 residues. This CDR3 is CATSRDQIAGGYGYTF. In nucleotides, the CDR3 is TGTGCCACCAGCAGAGATCAGATTGCAGGGGGCTATGGCTACACCTTC.

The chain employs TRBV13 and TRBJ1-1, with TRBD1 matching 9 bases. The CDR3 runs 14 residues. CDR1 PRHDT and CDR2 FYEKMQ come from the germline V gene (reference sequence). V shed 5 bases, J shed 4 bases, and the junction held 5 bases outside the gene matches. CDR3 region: CASSTNRGRTEAFF. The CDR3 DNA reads TGTGCCAGCAGCACGAACAGGGGGCGCACTGAAGCTTTCTTT.

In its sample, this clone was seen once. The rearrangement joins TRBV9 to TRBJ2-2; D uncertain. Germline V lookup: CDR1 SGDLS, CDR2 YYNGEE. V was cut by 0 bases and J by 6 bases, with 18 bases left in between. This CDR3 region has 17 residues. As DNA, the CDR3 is TGTGCCAGCAGCGTAGCTGTGAGCCCCCGAGATTCCGGGGAGCTGTTTTTT. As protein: CASSVAVSPRDSGELFF.